This is a list of T cell receptor beta chains from one sample in a study of blood T cell repertoires in COVID-19. TCRdb's copy holds only in-frame clones and misses some; the assay was immunoSEQ multiplex PCR. In the table there are roughly 57,000 clones, around four fifths of which are singletons. Sequenced material: peripheral blood. These TCRs come from a man aged 30 to 39 with COVID-19, enrolled during active disease. Each CDR3 is given with its conserved first and last residue. Each record gives: J gene, clone size, V gene, CDR3 protein. Clone size is not always given. Where it is, it says once, few, many or a class for expanded clones.

>TRBJ2-5|once|TRBV18
CASSPTGATETQYF
>TRBJ1-2|.|TRBV7-2
CASSPWERVNYGYTF
>TRBJ2-1|.|TRBV19
CASSIRSPVDEQFF
>TRBJ2-7|.|TRBV15
CATSREPGQGKDEQYF
>TRBJ2-7|few|TRBV7-9
CASSLQGNYEQYF
>TRBJ2-7|.|TRBV12-5
CASGLVSGQYF
>TRBJ1-5|few|TRBV9
CASSVGGQGGQPQHF
>TRBJ1-1|.|TRBV6-5
CASSRALNTEAFF
>TRBJ1-2|.|TRBV7-3
CASSPGQGNYGYTF
>TRBJ2-5|once|TRBV11-3
CASSLNTGGETQYF
>TRBJ2-7|once|TRBV7-2
CASSLAATSGGRSYEQYF
>TRBJ2-7|.|TRBV15
CATSRGQVGDEQYF
>TRBJ2-7|.|TRBV9
CASSPTGALSYEQYF
>TRBJ2-5|.|TRBV5-8
CASSSGTTSLPQETQYF
>TRBJ1-2|.|TRBV5-8
CASSPDRGQQLNYGYTF
>TRBJ1-4|.|TRBV5-1
CASSFGGGENEKLFF
>TRBJ2-1|.|TRBV21-1
CASSKAGTSGRAREQFF
>TRBJ2-3|.|TRBV27
CASTSTSGGSDTQYF
>TRBJ2-1|.|TRBV7-8
CASSSQWLRKREGDYNEQFF
>TRBJ2-1|.|TRBV19
CASSIAGGQYNEQFF
>TRBJ2-3|.|TRBV3-1/TRBV3-2
CASSLGLESPDTQYF
>TRBJ2-1|.|TRBV28
CASIPPSGSSYNEQFF
>TRBJ2-7|.|TRBV4-3
CASSQELQRGTSYEQYF
>TRBJ2-5|.|TRBV4-1
CASSREVAGGQKTQYF
>TRBJ2-6|.|TRBV10-3
CAIYKGWTGVNSGANVLTF
>TRBJ2-3|.|TRBV10-1
CASTGDTQYF
>TRBJ1-5|.|TRBV28
CASSPTDSNQPQHF
>TRBJ2-7|.|TRBV3-1/TRBV3-2
CASSTFTGTGPGEQYF
>TRBJ1-1|.|TRBV6-2/TRBV6-3
CASSYRNRGRTEAFF
>TRBJ1-3|.|TRBV4-2
CASSQPGTGLKNTIYF
>TRBJ2-7|.|TRBV4-2
CASSQEAQGLYEQYF
>TRBJ2-5|.|TRBV9
CASSSTGTTSGETQYF
>TRBJ2-2|.|TRBV5-4
CASSSGTGTGRFAGELFF